This T cell receptor beta chain originates from a study of blood T cell repertoires in COVID-19. In the study overall: Samples representing acute and convalescent COVID-19 were sourced from the United States, Italy and Spain. Sources were T cells, B-cell-depleted T cells, or PBMCs; the material itself was cDNA or gDNA.

Source study methods: Reference gene primer amplification gave estimated nucleated cell counts. Sequencing was performed with immunoSEQ multiplex PCR; in TCRdb, only in-frame clones are kept and a portion is missing. V and J calls and clone size are those listed in that table; D and trimming were worked out from the DNA. This sample has tens of thousands of clones; 80% to 90% occur once, and the top ten carry around 1.2%. In its sample, this clone was seen a few times. The CDR3 extends over 13 amino acids. V lost 1 base, J lost 5 bases, and 8 bases lay in between. The sequenced sample consisted of peripheral blood. The receptor was isolated from a man in his fifties or sixties with acute or convalescent COVID-19. The V gene is TRBV12-3 or TRBV12-4, the J gene TRBJ2-5, with D possibly being TRBD2 (5 bases). CDR3 residues: CASSLGGGETQYF. CDR3 sequence (DNA): TGTGCCAGCAGTTTAGGTGGAGGCGAGACCCAGTACTTC.